The 21 T cell receptor beta chains reported below all come from one sample, sequenced in a study of cytotoxic CD8 clonotypes in ibrutinib-treated CLL. Generated by immunoSEQ multiplex PCR, the TCRdb table keeps only in-frame clones and is missing some. Here the sample spans some 23,000 clones, 55% to 85% being singletons. The sequences come from PBMCs, collected after 12 months of ibrutinib treatment. These receptors originate from a human donor with chronic lymphocytic leukemia.

This rearrangement joins TRBV7-2 to TRBJ2-7, with D possibly being TRBD1 (6 bases). Trimming left V 5 bases short and J 4 bases short, with 9 bases between. CDR1 and CDR2 (germline): SGHTA, FQGNSA. CDR3 size: 12 residues. CDR3 sequence: CASSGTRYEQYF. The CDR3 region has the DNA TGTGCCAGCAGCGGGACACGGTACGAGCAGTACTTC.

This chain links TRBV15 with TRBJ1-1; D not certain. In germline, CDR1 is LNHNV, CDR2 YYDKDF (reference sequence). The CDR3 loop spans 13 amino acids. V shed 1 base and J shed 3 bases, with 6 bases lying between them. This CDR3 reads CATSRVQYTEAFF. DNA for the CDR3: TGTGCCACCAGCAGAGTCCAGTACACTGAAGCTTTCTTT.

The gene calls are TRBV15 and TRBJ2-5, with 9 bases aligning to TRBD1. The CDR3 has 14 amino acids. Unmatched junction bases numbered 5, after V lost 0 bases and J lost 9 bases. Germline CDR1 LNHNV, CDR2 YYDKDF (reference sequence). The CDR3 nucleotides read TGTGCCACCAGCAGAGATCCGCGGGACAGGGCCCAGTACTTC. It codes for CATSRDPRDRAQYF.

The chain carries TRBV5-1 and TRBJ2-2; perhaps D is TRBD1 or TRBD2 (5 bases each). The CDR3 is 14 amino acids. The V gene's germline CDR1 is SGHRS and CDR2 YFSETQ. V lost 4 bases and J lost 6, with 13 bases in between. The CDR3 protein is CASSPGVGAGELFF. The CDR3 DNA reads TGCGCCAGCAGCCCTGGCGTGGGGGCCGGGGAGCTGTTTTTT.

With regard to this clone: At the DNA level, this CDR3 is encoded by other sequences in the same sample as well. The chain employs TRBV5-1 and TRBJ2-3, with TRBD1 as a possible D gene (6 bases). The germline gives CDR1 SGHRS, CDR2 YFSETQ. The CDR3 runs 14 residues. Between the trimmed V and J ends, which lost 1 base and 1 base, there was a span of 7 bases. DNA of the CDR3: TGCGCCAGCAGCTTGTCAGGGGGCACAGATACGCAGTATTTT. Amino acids: CASSLSGGTDTQYF.

The J gene is TRBJ2-1, the V gene TRBV5-1; tentatively, D is TRBD2 (6 bases). Germline V gene sequence: CDR1 SGHRS, CDR2 YFSETQ. With 2 bases removed from V and 1 base from J, the gap between germline ends came to 13 bases. The CDR3 contains 16 residues. CDR3 region: CASSFGGGSSYNEQFF. CDR3 nucleotides: TGCGCCAGCAGCTTCGGAGGAGGGAGTTCCTACAATGAGCAGTTCTTC.

The V call is TRBV7-9, the J call TRBJ2-1; perhaps TRBD1 as D (6 bases). V shed 11 bases and J shed 8 bases, with 16 bases lying between them. Germline V lookup: CDR1 SEHNR, CDR2 FQNEAQ (reference sequence). The CDR3 has 12 amino acids. The CDR3 here is CAASTGTHEQFF. As DNA, the CDR3 is TGTGCCGCTTCTACAGGGACACATGAGCAGTTCTTC.

The chain has TRBV5-1 and TRBJ1-2, with D tentatively TRBD1 (5 bases). Germline V lookup: CDR1 SGHRS, CDR2 YFSETQ. V shed 4 bases and J shed 4 bases, with 14 bases lying between them. The CDR3 spans 14 residues. As DNA, the CDR3 is TGCGCCAGCAGCCGAGAGACAGCAAGCTATGGCTACACCTTC. Translating it yields CASSRETASYGYTF.

The chain is built from TRBV7-3 and TRBJ2-1; 9 bases agree with TRBD1. The CDR3 spans 14 residues. V was clipped by 5 bases and J by 4 bases; unmatched bases: 3. Germline lookup yields CDR1 SGHTA and CDR2 FQGTGA. In nucleotides, the CDR3 is TGTGCCAGCAGCCCCGGACAGGGGTACAATGAGCAGTTCTTC. It yields the protein CASSPGQGYNEQFF.

There are a few counts of this clone. The chain recombines TRBV6-1 with TRBJ2-1; D uncertain. Deletions cut 4 bases from V and 4 bases from J, with 5 bases between. This CDR3 comprises 12 residues. Looked up from germline, CDR1 is MNHNS and CDR2 is SASEGT. CDR3 in amino acids: CASSASYNEQFF. The CDR3 DNA follows: TGTGCCAGCAGTGCCTCATACAATGAGCAGTTCTTC.

This clone came up many times. The chain has TRBV5-1 and TRBJ2-2; no clear D. The germline gives CDR1 SGHRS, CDR2 YFSETQ. The ends were cut back, 4 bases at V and 0 bases at J, with 4 bases in the middle. The CDR3 is 13 amino acids. In DNA form, the CDR3 reads TGCGCCAGCAGCACGGCGAACACCGGGGAGCTGTTTTTT. Amino acids: CASSTANTGELFF.

V gene TRBV9 combines with J gene TRBJ1-4; D is unresolved. Germline CDR1 SGDLS, CDR2 YYNGEE. The CDR3 length is 16 residues. Trimming pared 0 bases from V and 5 bases from J, leaving 14 bases between. The CDR3 sequence: CASSVGRAGGNEKLFF. The CDR3 DNA follows: TGTGCCAGCAGCGTAGGAAGGGCAGGAGGAAATGAAAAACTGTTTTTT.

This clone was counted only a few times. The DNA of the CDR3 is TGTGCCAGTAGTTCTGGGGGCTACGAGCAGTACTTC. It encodes CASSSGGYEQYF. This chain connects TRBV19 to TRBJ2-7, with D possibly being TRBD1 or TRBD2 (5 bases each). Germline V gene sequence: CDR1 LNHDA, CDR2 SQIVND (reference sequence). V was cut by 5 bases and J by 3 bases, with 8 bases left in between. This CDR3 contains 12 residues.

This clone was recorded a few times. The DNA for the CDR3 is TGTGCCAGCAGTCCGACGACGGAGAACACCGGGGAGCTGTTTTTT. This gives the protein CASSPTTENTGELFF. The chain employs TRBV28 and TRBJ2-2; D is ambiguous. Germline V CDR1 and CDR2: MDHEN, SYDVKM. Trimming pared 5 bases from V and 1 base from J, leaving 11 bases between. The CDR3 is made up of 15 amino acids.

This chain links TRBV5-4 with TRBJ2-1, with 13 bases aligning to TRBD2. The length of the CDR3 is 16 residues. V shed 4 bases, J shed 8 bases, and the junction held 9 bases outside the gene matches. The germline V gene has CDR1 SGHNT and CDR2 YYREEE (reference sequence). The CDR3 loop reads CASSPRLAGGIYEQFF. In DNA, the CDR3 is TGTGCCAGCAGCCCCCGACTAGCGGGGGGCATTTATGAGCAGTTCTTC.

This clone was observed a few times. The chain links TRBV6-6 to TRBJ1-1; D is unclear. Per germline, CDR1 MNHNY and CDR2 SVGAGI (reference sequence). CDR3 length: 16 amino acids. Deletions cut 0 bases from V and 6 bases from J, with 17 bases between. CDR3 amino acids: CASSYSKEAVGPEAFF. The CDR3 region has the DNA TGTGCCAGCAGTTACTCGAAGGAGGCGGTGGGTCCTGAAGCTTTCTTT.

In this sample, this clone turned up many times. The rearrangement links TRBV4-1 to TRBJ2-7; maybe TRBD1 (6 bases). Germline V gives CDR1 MGHRA, CDR2 YSYEKL. This CDR3 has 13 amino acids. Trimming cost V 4 bases and J 7 bases, with 14 bases left between them. CDR3 DNA: TGCGCCAGCAGCCTCGGACAGTCTCGGGAGCAGTACTTC. Translation: CASSLGQSREQYF.

The chain uses TRBV2 and TRBJ2-5; 11 positions agree with TRBD1. J lost 4 bases, V lost 4 bases, and 2 bases had no gene match. This CDR3 is built from 14 residues. Germline CDR1 SNHLY, CDR2 FYNNEI. The chain's CDR3 is CASSGDRGAETQYF. The CDR3 bases are TGTGCCAGCAGTGGGGACAGGGGGGCAGAGACCCAGTACTTC.

V gene TRBV5-4 combines with J gene TRBJ2-7, with D maybe TRBD2 (5 bases). Germline lookup yields CDR1 SGHNT and CDR2 YYREEE (reference sequence). V was pared by 4 bases and J by 0 bases, with 11 bases between. There are 14 residues in the CDR3. The chain's CDR3 is CASSPDGNSYEQYF. The CDR3 DNA sequence: TGTGCCAGCAGCCCGGACGGGAACTCCTACGAGCAGTACTTC.

This clone was counted between two and nine times. The chain links TRBV6-1 to TRBJ1-6, with D uncertain. The germline V gene has CDR1 MNHNS and CDR2 SASEGT. V shed 3 bases and J shed 7 bases, with 7 bases lying between them. This CDR3 spans 13 amino acids. The chain's CDR3 is CASSDLGNSPLHF. The CDR3 DNA reads TGTGCCAGCAGTGACTTAGGGAATTCACCCCTCCACTTT.

The CDR3 DNA follows: TGTGCCAGCAGGTCGGGAGGTCCAATGGGCAATCAGCCCCAGCATTTT. Amino acid sequence: CASRSGGPMGNQPQHF. V usage is TRBV2 and J usage is TRBJ1-5; D remains ambiguous. Germline V gene sequence: CDR1 SNHLY, CDR2 FYNNEI. Trimming removed 6 bases at V and 2 bases at J, with 17 bases between. CDR3 length: 16 residues.